The rows below give T cell receptor beta chains drawn from one sample of a study of T cell repertoires in cytomegalovirus infection. Each CDR3 protein is one row after TCRdb ran MiXCR on the reads. The repertoire has approximately 750,000 distinct CDR3 sequences, under 40% of them found once; the top ten carry 2.5% to 3.5%. Material for sequencing was PBMCs. The receptors were sampled from a human donor in good health (CMV status not recorded). Some clones in this sample may be carry-over from other donors' samples. The CDR3 runs from the conserved cysteine through the conserved F or W. A D gene is named only where the DNA matches it firmly. Clone size is given for some rows only: seen once, a few or many times, or a class if the clone is expanded.

j_call: TRBJ1-4; cdr3_length: 15; d_call: TRBD1; v_call: TRBV25-1; clone_size: -; cdr3_aa: CASSEYRGVGEKLFF; cdr3_nt: TGTGCCAGCAGTGAATACAGGGGGGTCGGTGAAAAACTGTTTTTT
j_call: TRBJ1-6; cdr3_length: 15; d_call: -; v_call: TRBV2; clone_size: few; cdr3_aa: CASSVDPLVHSPLHF; cdr3_nt: TGTGCCAGCAGTGTCGACCCCCTAGTGCATTCACCCCTCCACTTT
j_call: TRBJ2-3; cdr3_length: 15; d_call: -; v_call: TRBV11-1; clone_size: -; cdr3_aa: CASRPPGLPSDTQYF; cdr3_nt: TGTGCCAGCAGACCACCGGGACTTCCGTCAGATACGCAGTATTTT
j_call: TRBJ2-7; cdr3_length: 15; d_call: -; v_call: TRBV28; clone_size: -; cdr3_aa: CASSTRLEGKYEQYF; cdr3_nt: TGTGCCAGCAGTACCCGGTTGGAGGGTAAATACGAGCAGTACTTC
j_call: TRBJ1-3; cdr3_length: 13; d_call: -; v_call: TRBV7-3; clone_size: many; cdr3_aa: CASSSGQGNTIYF; cdr3_nt: TGTGCCAGCAGTTCCGGACAGGGAAACACCATATATTTT
j_call: TRBJ2-1; cdr3_length: 14; d_call: -; v_call: TRBV28; clone_size: few; cdr3_aa: CASSSRGSVDEQFF; cdr3_nt: TGTGCCAGCAGTTCCAGGGGATCTGTTGATGAGCAGTTCTTC
j_call: TRBJ2-7; cdr3_length: 14; d_call: TRBD1; v_call: TRBV5-5; clone_size: -; cdr3_aa: CASSLGQGAWEQYF; cdr3_nt: TGTGCCAGCAGCTTAGGACAGGGGGCATGGGAGCAGTACTTC
j_call: TRBJ2-1; cdr3_length: 13; d_call: TRBD1; v_call: TRBV5-4; clone_size: few; cdr3_aa: CASSHDRVHEQFF; cdr3_nt: TGTGCCAGCAGCCACGACAGGGTCCATGAGCAGTTCTTC
j_call: TRBJ2-7; cdr3_length: 13; d_call: TRBD1; v_call: TRBV6-5; clone_size: -; cdr3_aa: CASTTGQGNEQYF; cdr3_nt: TGTGCCAGCACCACTGGACAGGGGAACGAGCAGTACTTC
j_call: TRBJ2-2; cdr3_length: 14; d_call: -; v_call: TRBV12-3/TRBV12-4; clone_size: few; cdr3_aa: CASSLEIPARELFF; cdr3_nt: TGTGCCAGCAGTTTAGAAATCCCTGCCAGGGAGCTGTTTTTT
j_call: TRBJ1-1; cdr3_length: 14; d_call: TRBD1; v_call: TRBV24-1; clone_size: -; cdr3_aa: CATRKTGGDTEAFF; cdr3_nt: TGTGCCACCAGAAAGACAGGGGGAGACACTGAAGCTTTCTTT
j_call: TRBJ1-1; cdr3_length: 13; d_call: -; v_call: TRBV7-9; clone_size: few; cdr3_aa: CASSLAGDSEAFF; cdr3_nt: TGTGCCAGCAGCTTAGCGGGTGACAGTGAAGCTTTCTTT
j_call: TRBJ1-5; cdr3_length: 14; d_call: -; v_call: TRBV20-1; clone_size: few; cdr3_aa: CSASSGGYDQPQHF; cdr3_nt: TGCAGTGCTTCCTCGGGGGGCTACGATCAGCCCCAGCATTTT
j_call: TRBJ1-2; cdr3_length: 17; d_call: -; v_call: TRBV19; clone_size: few; cdr3_aa: CASSITLAGEANYGYTF; cdr3_nt: TGTGCCAGTAGTATAACGCTGGCAGGCGAAGCTAACTATGGCTACACCTTC
j_call: TRBJ1-2; cdr3_length: 16; d_call: TRBD1; v_call: TRBV4-2; clone_size: -; cdr3_aa: CASSQVLGQLNYGYTF; cdr3_nt: TGTGCCAGCAGCCAAGTTCTGGGACAGCTTAACTATGGCTACACCTTC
j_call: TRBJ2-5; cdr3_length: 17; d_call: TRBD1; v_call: TRBV28; clone_size: -; cdr3_aa: CASNLSRDRGWAETQYF; cdr3_nt: TGTGCCAGCAACTTAAGCCGGGACAGGGGATGGGCAGAGACCCAGTACTTC
j_call: TRBJ2-5; cdr3_length: 18; d_call: TRBD2; v_call: TRBV5-6; clone_size: -; cdr3_aa: CASSLETLAGGIGETQYF; cdr3_nt: TGTGCCAGCAGCTTGGAAACCCTAGCGGGAGGGATCGGTGAGACCCAGTACTTC
j_call: TRBJ2-7; cdr3_length: 16; d_call: TRBD2; v_call: TRBV5-1; clone_size: -; cdr3_aa: CASSPALAGGSYEQYF; cdr3_nt: TGCGCCAGCAGCCCCGCACTAGCGGGAGGCTCCTACGAGCAGTACTTC
j_call: TRBJ2-5; cdr3_length: 16; d_call: TRBD2; v_call: TRBV3-1; clone_size: -; cdr3_aa: CASSQVSAGGRETQYF; cdr3_nt: TGTGCCAGCAGCCAAGTTTCAGCGGGAGGAAGAGAGACCCAGTACTTC
j_call: TRBJ1-5; cdr3_length: 15; d_call: TRBD1; v_call: TRBV19; clone_size: -; cdr3_aa: CASSIGTGKGQPQHF; cdr3_nt: TGTGCCAGTAGTATTGGGACAGGGAAGGGTCAGCCCCAGCATTTT
j_call: TRBJ1-6; cdr3_length: 14; d_call: -; v_call: TRBV12-3/TRBV12-4; clone_size: -; cdr3_aa: CASRPAGGDSPLHF; cdr3_nt: TGTGCCAGCAGACCAGCGGGCGGCGATTCACCCCTCCACTTT
j_call: TRBJ2-1; cdr3_length: 19; d_call: -; v_call: TRBV6-1; clone_size: -; cdr3_aa: CASKLRDSESMSSYNEQFF; cdr3_nt: TGTGCCAGCAAACTCCGGGACTCCGAGTCAATGAGCTCCTACAATGAGCAGTTCTTC
j_call: TRBJ2-7; cdr3_length: 14; d_call: TRBD1; v_call: TRBV20-1; clone_size: -; cdr3_aa: CSASPTGKGYEQYF; cdr3_nt: TGCAGTGCTAGCCCGACAGGGAAAGGCTACGAGCAGTACTTC
j_call: TRBJ1-1; cdr3_length: 14; d_call: -; v_call: TRBV19; clone_size: -; cdr3_aa: CASSTDLWGGEAFF; cdr3_nt: TGTGCCAGTAGTACAGACCTATGGGGCGGTGAAGCTTTCTTT
j_call: TRBJ2-2; cdr3_length: 13; d_call: -; v_call: TRBV27; clone_size: -; cdr3_aa: CAISDRNTGELFF; cdr3_nt: TGTGCCATCAGCGACCGTAACACCGGGGAGCTGTTTTTT
j_call: TRBJ2-3; cdr3_length: 18; d_call: TRBD1; v_call: TRBV7-9; clone_size: -; cdr3_aa: CASRGDRGQGPGTDTQYF; cdr3_nt: TGTGCCAGCCGGGGAGACCGGGGACAGGGGCCTGGCACAGATACGCAGTATTTT
j_call: TRBJ2-2; cdr3_length: 18; d_call: -; v_call: TRBV20-1; clone_size: -; cdr3_aa: CSASVQFSGTANTGELFF; cdr3_nt: TGCAGTGCTTCCGTCCAGTTCTCCGGGACGGCGAACACCGGGGAGCTGTTTTTT
j_call: TRBJ2-7; cdr3_length: 16; d_call: -; v_call: TRBV6-8; clone_size: -; cdr3_aa: CASSYSIWGPYYEQYF; cdr3_nt: TGTGCCAGCAGTTACTCGATTTGGGGACCCTACTACGAGCAGTACTTC
j_call: TRBJ2-1; cdr3_length: 15; d_call: -; v_call: TRBV6-1; clone_size: once; cdr3_aa: CASSEGDLSRNEQFF; cdr3_nt: TGTGCCAGCAGTGAAGGGGATTTAAGTCGGAATGAGCAGTTCTTC
j_call: TRBJ1-2; cdr3_length: 17; d_call: -; v_call: TRBV12-3/TRBV12-4; clone_size: -; cdr3_aa: CASSLALRSGAVYGYTF; cdr3_nt: TGTGCCAGCAGTTTAGCGCTAAGATCCGGGGCTGTCTATGGCTACACCTTC
j_call: TRBJ1-2; cdr3_length: 14; d_call: TRBD1; v_call: TRBV19; clone_size: few; cdr3_aa: CASRTSGQGSGYTF; cdr3_nt: TGTGCCAGTAGAACTTCGGGACAGGGGAGTGGCTACACCTTC
j_call: TRBJ1-1; cdr3_length: 16; d_call: -; v_call: TRBV2; clone_size: -; cdr3_aa: CASSERGVGRRTEAFF; cdr3_nt: TGTGCCAGCAGTGAGAGGGGGGTTGGACGGAGAACTGAAGCTTTCTTT
j_call: TRBJ2-3; cdr3_length: 14; d_call: TRBD2; v_call: TRBV6-4; clone_size: -; cdr3_aa: CASRDGTITDTQYF; cdr3_nt: TGTGCCAGCAGGGACGGGACTATCACAGATACTCAGTATTTT
j_call: TRBJ2-7; cdr3_length: 12; d_call: -; v_call: TRBV7-2; clone_size: few; cdr3_aa: CASSTFAYEQYF; cdr3_nt: TGTGCCAGCAGCACCTTTGCCTACGAGCAGTACTTC
j_call: TRBJ2-1; cdr3_length: 15; d_call: -; v_call: TRBV14; clone_size: -; cdr3_aa: CASSQPLERGPEQFF; cdr3_nt: TGTGCCAGCAGCCAGCCGTTAGAGAGGGGCCCGGAGCAGTTCTTC
j_call: TRBJ1-5; cdr3_length: 15; d_call: TRBD1; v_call: TRBV6-6; clone_size: -; cdr3_aa: CASSYSGTAHQPQHF; cdr3_nt: TGTGCCAGCAGTTACTCTGGGACAGCGCATCAGCCCCAGCATTTT
j_call: TRBJ1-1; cdr3_length: 16; d_call: -; v_call: TRBV5-8; clone_size: -; cdr3_aa: CASSLAVIQINTEAFF; cdr3_nt: TGTGCCAGCAGCTTGGCGGTAATTCAGATAAACACTGAAGCTTTCTTT
j_call: TRBJ2-1; cdr3_length: 15; d_call: -; v_call: TRBV7-2; clone_size: -; cdr3_aa: CARRLFRDAYNEQFF; cdr3_nt: TGTGCCAGACGCTTATTCCGAGACGCCTACAATGAGCAGTTCTTC
j_call: TRBJ2-7; cdr3_length: 18; d_call: TRBD2; v_call: TRBV28; clone_size: -; cdr3_aa: CASTVRREGLLVVYEQYF; cdr3_nt: TGTGCCAGCACCGTAAGGCGGGAGGGCCTATTGGTCGTTTACGAGCAGTACTTC
j_call: TRBJ1-2; cdr3_length: 15; d_call: -; v_call: TRBV19; clone_size: few; cdr3_aa: CASSTATGINYGYTF; cdr3_nt: TGTGCCAGTAGTACCGCGACAGGAATCAACTATGGCTACACCTTC
j_call: TRBJ1-6; cdr3_length: 15; d_call: TRBD1; v_call: TRBV6-5; clone_size: -; cdr3_aa: CASSYSRQGDSPLHF; cdr3_nt: TGTGCCAGCAGTTACTCCCGACAGGGTGACTCACCCCTCCACTTT
j_call: TRBJ2-4; cdr3_length: 13; d_call: -; v_call: TRBV7-2; clone_size: -; cdr3_aa: CASSLDRVGIQYF; cdr3_nt: TGTGCCAGCAGCTTAGACAGGGTCGGGATTCAGTACTTC
j_call: TRBJ2-1; cdr3_length: 15; d_call: -; v_call: TRBV6-1; clone_size: few; cdr3_aa: CASSTPGGRFNEQFF; cdr3_nt: TGTGCCAGCAGTACCCCAGGCGGAAGATTCAATGAGCAGTTCTTC
j_call: TRBJ2-7; cdr3_length: 16; d_call: -; v_call: TRBV11-1; clone_size: few; cdr3_aa: CASSLIGGTRAYEQYF; cdr3_nt: TGTGCCAGCAGCTTAATTGGGGGGACGCGCGCCTACGAGCAGTACTTC
j_call: TRBJ2-1; cdr3_length: 15; d_call: -; v_call: TRBV6-1; clone_size: -; cdr3_aa: CASSEDTYKYNEQFF; cdr3_nt: TGTGCCAGCAGTGAGGACACATACAAATACAATGAGCAGTTCTTC
j_call: TRBJ2-1; cdr3_length: 12; d_call: -; v_call: TRBV12-3/TRBV12-4; clone_size: -; cdr3_aa: CASSLGDNEQSF; cdr3_nt: TGTGCCAGCAGTTTGGGGGACAATGAGCAGTCCTTC
j_call: TRBJ1-1; cdr3_length: 13; d_call: -; v_call: TRBV11-2; clone_size: -; cdr3_aa: CASSKSAGPEAFF; cdr3_nt: TGTGCCAGCAGCAAAAGTGCGGGCCCTGAAGCTTTCTTT
j_call: TRBJ2-1; cdr3_length: 13; d_call: TRBD2; v_call: TRBV5-1; clone_size: -; cdr3_aa: CASSASGVNEQFF; cdr3_nt: TGCGCCAGCAGTGCTAGCGGGGTGAATGAGCAGTTCTTC
j_call: TRBJ1-6; cdr3_length: 12; d_call: -; v_call: TRBV20-1; clone_size: few; cdr3_aa: CSADLHNSPLHF; cdr3_nt: TGCAGTGCGGACTTACACAATTCACCCCTCCACTTT